This TCR beta chain was recovered during a study of T-cell memory formation after mild COVID-19. The study's findings and limits: Whereas later expanders leaned CD4+, clones contracting day 15 to 85 showed a balanced CD4/CD8 makeup.

This clonotype was counted between two and nine times. Antigen unknown. TCRdb recomputed calls from the 5' RACE reads with MiXCR, one row per CDR3 protein. The sample contains 450,000 to 650,000 distinct CDR3 sequences, roughly 20% of which appear only once. This CDR3 contains 14 residues. J was trimmed by 1 base and V by 6 bases; bases with no gene match: 7. Germline loops: CDR1 SQVTM, CDR2 ANQGSEA. Input material: PBMCs or a T cell subset sorted from them (not recorded which). This clonotype was obtained from an adult woman who had mild COVID-19 (a few samples of this study predate the infection). Cell type and time point are not known. The rearrangement uses TRBV29-1 and TRBJ1-1, with TRBD1 matching over 8 bases. The CDR3 region has the DNA TGCAGCGTCGACAGGGGCCTAGGGAACACTGAAGCTTTCTTT. This codes for CSVDRGLGNTEAFF.